The source of this T cell receptor beta chain is a study of control samples from healthy donors and cancer patients. Germline V gene sequence: CDR1 SGHVS, CDR2 FQNEAQ. The V end lost 5 bases, the J end lost 10 bases, and 15 bases lay between the germline ends. There are 14 residues in the CDR3. Assay: immunoSEQ multiplex PCR; the TCRdb copy retains only in-frame clones and omits some. The repertoire holds 60,000 to 70,000 clones, with about four fifths as singletons. The chain is built from TRBV7-8 and TRBJ1-6; a possible D gene is TRBD1 (6 bases). Material for sequencing was PBMCs. The origin of this receptor is a woman aged 45-59 years with lung cancer. The DNA of the CDR3 is TGTGCCAGCAGCCCCGGGACAATCAAATCACCCCTCCACTTT. Its protein product is CASSPGTIKSPLHF.